The present entry profiles one T cell receptor beta chain with its context. Its target is not known. This table comes from immunoSEQ multiplex PCR, and its TCRdb copy is limited to in-frame clones, with some not included. The data contain 1.5 million to 2.5 million clones, over 85% of them singletons. This record belongs to a study of shared clonotypes between healthy human individuals. Naive CD8 isolation took CD45RO-negative cells positively selected for CCR7 and excluded terminally differentiated effector memory CD45RA+ cells. Caucasian adults residing in Nashville, Tennessee made up all the donors. The CDR3 is made up of 16 amino acids. Trimming shortened V by 3 bases and J by 1 base, and 14 bases separated the two germline ends. The germline gives CDR1 SGHAT, CDR2 FQDESV (reference sequence). Broader study findings: A small donor pool kept down the genetic and exposure-history diversity that was represented. Naive subsets, compared against memory subsets, generally had larger estimated richness values.

The V gene is TRBV11-1, the J gene TRBJ2-3; D gene ambiguous. The clonotype was recovered from a man aged 18 to 29 in good health. The sample comprised naive CD8+ T cells sorted from blood. The CDR3 spells CASSFLGQLGTDTQYF. CDR3 in DNA: TGTGCCAGCAGCTTCCTAGGGCAGCTCGGCACAGATACGCAGTATTTT.